Each of the 24 T cell receptor beta chains below was sequenced from the same sample in a study of response to subunit inactivated influenza vaccine. TCRdb processed the RT-PCR reads anew with MiXCR; each CDR3 protein has one entry. The data hold some 500,000 distinct CDR3 sequences, with 25% observed a single time. The source material was CD4+ T cells sorted from PBMCs, sampled 5 to 6 days after vaccination. All receptors come from a man aged 50 or older who received an inactivated influenza vaccine.

The V gene is TRBV12-3 or TRBV12-4, the J gene TRBJ2-4; 8 nucleotides agree with TRBD1. The CDR3 spans 14 residues. V was pared by 4 bases and J by 8 bases, with 7 bases of the junction left unmatched. Here the CDR3 reads CASSYGDRLHIQYF. DNA for the CDR3: TGTGCCAGCAGTTACGGGGACAGGTTGCACATTCAGTACTTC.

Only one count was recorded for this clonotype. The chain links TRBV28 to TRBJ1-5, with D perhaps matching TRBD1 (5 bases). V gave up 6 bases and J gave up 0 bases, with 15 bases separating them. The CDR3 length is 16 residues. Germline CDR1 and CDR2: MDHEN and SYDVKM. CDR3 residues: CASRPDKRISNQPQHF. CDR3 DNA: TGTGCCAGCAGACCGGACAAAAGGATTAGCAATCAGCCCCAGCATTTT.

V and J are TRBV20-1 and TRBJ1-1, with D uncertain. The CDR3 extends over 12 amino acids. V gave up 3 bases and J gave up 10 bases, with 15 bases separating them. CDR1 DFQATT and CDR2 SNEGSKA come from the germline V gene (reference sequence). The chain's CDR3 is CSARGPGNGAFF. CDR3 in DNA: TGCAGTGCTAGGGGTCCCGGCAATGGAGCTTTCTTT.

Only a few counts were recorded for this clonotype. The V gene is TRBV6-2 or TRBV6-3, the J gene TRBJ2-6, with D possibly matching TRBD1 (5 bases). Per germline, CDR1 MNHEY and CDR2 SVGEGT. The length of the CDR3 is 15 residues. Trimming removed 6 bases from V and 2 bases from J, with 11 bases in between. CDR3 DNA: TGTGCCAGCAGCAACACAGGTGCTGGGGCCAACGTCCTGACTTTC. It specifies CASSNTGAGANVLTF.

The chain employs TRBV5-1 and TRBJ2-1, with TRBD2 matching 7 bases. Germline lookup yields CDR1 SGHRS and CDR2 YFSETQ. V was clipped by 1 base and J by 8 bases; unmatched bases: 6. CDR3 size: 14 residues. In DNA form, the CDR3 reads TGCGCCAGCAGCTTGTTGGGAGGGCGGGATGAGCAGTTCTTC. Protein: CASSLLGGRDEQFF.

This clonotype has just a few counts. The chain couples TRBV6-1 to TRBJ2-3, with 11 bases matching TRBD1. Germline CDR1 MNHNS, CDR2 SASEGT. The CDR3 spans 17 residues. Losses at the gene ends were 6 bases for V and 0 bases for J; bases not matched to a gene: 8. The CDR3 sequence is CASRSGQGVPSTDTQYF. In DNA form, the CDR3 reads TGTGCCAGCAGATCGGGACAGGGGGTTCCTAGCACAGATACGCAGTATTTT.

The V call is TRBV4-3, the J call TRBJ2-7; D is perhaps TRBD1 (6 bases). Germline CDR1 and CDR2: LGHNA and YSLEER. The length of the CDR3 is 15 residues. V gave up 1 base and J gave up 2 bases, with 12 bases separating them. The CDR3 region is CASSQARGDTYEQYF. CDR3 in DNA: TGCGCCAGCAGCCAAGCCAGGGGCGATACCTACGAGCAGTACTTC.

The chain recombines TRBV7-6 with TRBJ2-7; 8 positions match TRBD1. Germline V gene lookup returns CDR1 SGHVS and CDR2 FNYEAQ. Trimming at V came to 1 base and at J to 3 bases, leaving 11 bases not matched to a gene. CDR3 size: 17 residues. This CDR3 reads CASSLGGTGEANYEQYF. The CDR3 DNA is TGTGCCAGCAGCTTAGGAGGGACAGGCGAAGCAAACTACGAGCAGTACTTC. Complete variable domain (other parts from reference TRBV7-6 and TRBJ2-7): GAGVSQSPRYKVTKRGQDVALRCDPISGHVSLYWYRQALGQGPEFLTYFNYEAQQDKSGLPNDRFSAERPEGSISTLTIQRTEQRDSAMYRCASSLGGTGEANYEQYFGPGTRLTVT.

The gene calls are TRBV7-2 and TRBJ1-1; D call uncertain. The CDR3 totals 13 residues. V lost 4 bases and J 5 bases, leaving 11 bases between the germline ends. From germline, CDR1 is SGHTA and CDR2 FQGNSA. The CDR3 loop reads CASSSGRRTEAFF. The CDR3 nucleotides are TGTGCCAGCAGCTCCGGACGTCGAACTGAAGCTTTCTTT.

This chain joins TRBV5-1 and TRBJ2-2; 9 bases map to TRBD1. The trim removed 2 bases at V and 0 bases at J, leaving 2 bases unmatched. The CDR3 is 16 amino acids. Germline-derived CDR1 and CDR2 are SGHRS and YFSETQ. The CDR3 region is CASSLGTGTNTGELFF. Here the CDR3 DNA reads TGCGCCAGCAGCTTAGGGACAGGGACGAACACCGGGGAGCTGTTTTTT. Combining the CDR3 with reference TRBV5-1 and TRBJ2-2 gives the whole variable domain KAGVTQTPRYLIKTRGQQVTLSCSPISGHRSVSWYQQTPGQGLQFLFEYFSETQRNKGNFPGRFSGRQFSNSRSEMNVSTLELGDSALYLCASSLGTGTNTGELFFGEGSRLTVL.

The table lists this clonotype with a few counts. The rearrangement uses TRBV29-1 and TRBJ2-5; 10 bases fit TRBD2. The junction had 6 bases not matched to a gene; V was cut back by 3 bases and J by 5 bases. The CDR3 length is 14 residues. CDR1 is SQVTM and CDR2 is ANQGSEA in the germline V gene. CDR3 in amino acids: CSVDGPSGSETQYF. In DNA form, the CDR3 reads TGCAGCGTTGATGGACCTAGCGGGAGCGAGACCCAGTACTTC. Combining the CDR3 with reference TRBV29-1 and TRBJ2-5 gives the whole variable domain SAVISQKPSRDICQRGTSLTIQCQVDSQVTMMFWYRQQPGQSLTLIATANQGSEATYESGFVIDKFPISRPNLTFSTLTVSNMSPEDSSIYLCSVDGPSGSETQYFGPGTRLLVL.

This clonotype was counted a few times. The chain carries TRBV3-1 and TRBJ1-5, with D unclear. CDR1 LGHDT and CDR2 YNNKEL come from the germline V gene (reference sequence). This CDR3 is 13 amino acids long. V was shortened by 1 base and J by 7 bases, with 8 bases between the two germline ends. CDR3 in amino acids: CASSQVSAQPQHF. CDR3 nucleotides: TGTGCCAGCAGCCAAGTTTCGGCCCAGCCCCAGCATTTT.

Ten or more counts support this clonotype. The chain employs TRBV7-8 and TRBJ2-3, with D unclear. V was clipped by 1 base and J by 1 base, with 6 bases between them. CDR1 and CDR2 (germline): SGHVS, FQNEAQ. This CDR3 is built from 14 residues. The CDR3 DNA reads as TGTGCCAGCAGCTTAGACGCCGGCACAGATACGCAGTATTTT. It yields the protein CASSLDAGTDTQYF.

This clonotype was detected a few times. The chain combines TRBV24-1 with TRBJ1-1; TRBD1 matches at 9 bases. The V segment lost 7 bases and the J segment 9 bases; nucleotides outside the gene matches: 11. The CDR3 is made up of 14 amino acids. The germline gives CDR1 KGHDR, CDR2 SFDVKD. The CDR3 DNA sequence: TGTGCCACCAGCGAGGGACAGGGTAGGGGGAAAGCTTTCTTT. Protein sequence: CATSEGQGRGKAFF.

This clonotype has a handful of counts. The chain combines TRBV20-1 with TRBJ1-6, with TRBD1 matching over 7 bases. Germline V gene data show CDR1 as DFQATT and CDR2 as SNEGSKA (reference sequence). With 6 bases clipped from V and 5 bases from J, the junction kept 7 bases outside the gene matches. This CDR3 has 14 residues. The CDR3 DNA is TGCAGTGCGACCCCGGGACAGCATAATTCACCCCTCCACTTT. Its translation is CSATPGQHNSPLHF.

The chain employs TRBV6-5 and TRBJ2-3; D unresolved. Germline V lookup: CDR1 MNHEY, CDR2 SVGAGI. The CDR3 loop spans 14 amino acids. The V and J ends lost 2 bases and 9 bases respectively, with 15 bases between them. Here the CDR3 DNA reads TGTGCCAGCAGTTACCAAACGGTCCCCTTAACGCAGTATTTT. It translates to CASSYQTVPLTQYF.

The V and J genes are TRBV7-2 and TRBJ1-1, with D possibly TRBD1 on 5 matching bases. This CDR3 has 15 amino acids. The V gene lost 2 bases and the J gene lost 4 bases, with 14 bases spanning the gap. Germline CDR1 reads SGHTA; CDR2 reads FQGNSA. CDR3 in amino acids: CASSLSKGRGTEAFF. CDR3 bases: TGTGCCAGCAGCTTATCCAAGGGGCGCGGCACTGAAGCTTTCTTT.

The chain recombines TRBV27 with TRBJ2-5, with 7 bases that match TRBD2. This CDR3 has 15 residues. Germline CDR1 and CDR2: MNHEY and SMNVEV (reference sequence). With 3 bases clipped from V and 5 bases from J, the junction kept 9 bases outside the gene matches. CDR3 sequence: CASSLRAGLSETQYF. DNA of the CDR3: TGTGCCAGCAGTTTGAGGGCGGGACTATCGGAGACCCAGTACTTC.

This clonotype has ten or more counts. The chain uses TRBV7-2 and TRBJ2-7; 9 nucleotides match TRBD1. The CDR3 is 16 residues long. Germline trimming cut 4 bases from V and 2 bases from J; bases unmatched to any gene: 9. Germline CDR1 and CDR2: SGHTA and FQGNSA. CDR3 nucleotides: TGTGCCAGCAGCTCCCGTAAAGGACAGGGGACCTACGAGCAGTACTTC. Translation gives CASSSRKGQGTYEQYF.

The chain couples TRBV7-6 to TRBJ2-5; the D is unclear. The germline V gene has CDR1 SGHVS and CDR2 FNYEAQ. The V end lost 1 base, the J end lost 5 bases, and 14 bases lay between the germline ends. The CDR3 runs 15 residues. For the CDR3, the DNA is TGTGCCAGCAGCTTAGAGGGCTTAGCTGTGGAGACCCAGTACTTC. This codes for CASSLEGLAVETQYF.

This chain links TRBV6-1 with TRBJ1-1; perhaps TRBD1 as D (5 bases). V was trimmed by 6 bases and J by 5 bases, leaving 13 bases between them. The CDR3 is made up of 13 amino acids. Germline V CDR1 and CDR2: MNHNS, SASEGT. CDR3 sequence (DNA): TGTGCCAGCAGGGCGGGGCCTCGGACTGAAGCTTTCTTT. Translating it yields CASRAGPRTEAFF.

This clonotype was found a few times. This chain links TRBV6-2 or TRBV6-3 with TRBJ1-5, with TRBD1 identical over 9 bases. V lost 7 bases and J lost 2; bases outside the gene matches: 6. In germline, CDR1 is MNHEY, CDR2 SVGEGT. This CDR3 is built from 15 residues. The CDR3 coding sequence is TGTGCCAGCACCTCGGACAGGGGAGGCAATCAGCCCCAGCATTTT. Translation gives CASTSDRGGNQPQHF.

This clonotype has more than one count but fewer than ten. At one end the junction does not follow the germline gene, possibly because of a read error. The chain employs TRBV20-1 and TRBJ2-7, with D unclear. CDR1 is DFQATT, CDR2 SNEGSKA, per germline (reference sequence). The CDR3 extends over 14 amino acids. In nucleotides, the CDR3 is TGCAGTGCTAGAGATCCGGCACCCAACGGCTTCACCGTTTTC. This sequence encodes CSARDPAPNGFTVF.

V and J are TRBV7-9 and TRBJ1-4, with D perhaps TRBD1 (5 bases). Trimming removed 5 bases from V and 6 bases from J, with 13 bases in between. The germline CDR1 and CDR2 sequences are SEHNR and FQNEAQ (reference sequence). This CDR3 is built from 14 residues. The CDR3 reads CASSPGLFDEKLFF. CDR3 nucleotides: TGTGCCAGCAGCCCAGGGTTGTTCGATGAAAAACTGTTTTTT.